This T cell receptor beta chain is from a study of blood T cell repertoires in COVID-19. Background on the study: Material from acute and convalescent COVID-19 was sourced from the United States, Italy and Spain. Sources were T cells, B-cell-depleted T cells, or PBMCs; the material itself was cDNA or gDNA.

Under the authors' procedure: Reference gene primers were amplified, and this amplification served to estimate nucleated cell counts. Sequenced by immunoSEQ multiplex PCR; TCRdb stores in-frame clones only, minus some. D and trimming were read from the DNA, whereas the V and J calls and clone size are those reported in that table. Of 150,000 to 160,000 clones listed, 84% are singletons. V gave up 1 base and J gave up 2 bases; unmatched junction bases: 2. The CDR3 has 15 amino acids. The V gene's germline CDR1 is SGHTA and CDR2 FQGNSA. The V and J genes are TRBV7-2 and TRBJ2-7; 10 nucleotides agree with TRBD2. The origin of this receptor is a woman in her fifties or sixties with acute or convalescent COVID-19. Sequencing used peripheral blood. The CDR3 sequence: CASSLERGGPYEQYF. The CDR3 nucleotides are TGTGCCAGCAGCTTAGAGCGGGGGGGTCCCTACGAGCAGTACTTC.